This T cell receptor (beta chain) appears in the sequencing data of a study of blood T cell repertoires in COVID-19 (TCRdb year 2020). About the full investigation: Samples from collaborators originated in the United States, Italy and Spain and spanned both the acute and convalescent phases of COVID-19. Sample metadata almost always included a de-identified subject ID, COVID-19 status, age in years and sex. The material from the prospective study consisted of cDNA or gDNA derived from T cells, B-cell-depleted T cells, or PBMCs. The repertoires were released in a freely available public database meant as a resource for research on the immune response to SARS-CoV-2. Samples came from the ongoing ImmuneRACE study (first 160 participants) plus 1,254 subjects from 6 global collaborators. Subjects who had been exposed to COVID-19, were actively infected with it, or had recovered from it provided the deeply sampled blood TCRbeta repertoires that made up the dataset. HLA class I and class II types, where available, came from metadata supplied by the sample provider rather than from assay-based typing.

Collaborating institutions collected whole blood in K2EDTA tubes following their own protocols. For TCRbeta analysis, collaborators shipped samples in one of three forms: frozen whole blood, isolated PBMCs, or DNA extracted from either of those sample types. For this clone: Its antigen is still unknown. Base qualities are not at hand, and no much larger clone is one base apart.

The immunoSEQ Assay, a bias-controlled multiplex PCR, was used to amplify TCRbeta CDR3 regions from genomic DNA. The study's own analysis went as follows. The number of nucleated cells in each sample was estimated from the amplification of reference gene primers within the assay. To quantify the absolute abundance of each unique TCRbeta CDR3 rearrangement, sequence reads were collapsed and filtered. For each sample, productive Simpson clonality was calculated as the square root of Simpson's diversity index over productive rearrangements. TCRdb obtained this table from immuneACCESS and retained in-frame rearrangements with V and J assigned. These tables miss some clones; where compared with another copy, unresolved V genes account for less than half of the shortfall, and the remainder is unexplained. Clonal size and the V and J genes are those of that table, whereas D and trimming came from the DNA. This sample gives 100,000 to 150,000 clones in total; approximately 74% of them show up just once. Of the sample, more than 5.5% falls within the top ten clones.

Paper-wide results and their limitations: The amount of clinical and demographic metadata varied by source and participant and was provided uncurated.

Reading from cysteine to phenylalanine, the CDR3 counts 14 amino acids. The only DNA kept is the CDR3, 42 bases in frame from the first base. Reading the germline V gene gives CDR1 WSHSY and CDR2 SAAADI. V ends up 6 bases short and J 3 bases short, with an unmatched junction base count of 7. Sequencing used peripheral blood. The V gene is TRBV10-2 and the J gene is TRBJ1-1; TRBD1 agrees with 7 junctional bases. This TCR was recovered from a man aged 55 to 69 with acute or convalescent COVID-19. Read as DNA, the sequence is TGCGCCAGCAGAAGGGGGCGGATGGACACTGAAGCTTTCTTT. Translated, this is CASRRGRMDTEAFF.